Listed below are T cell receptor beta chains from one sample, sequenced in a study of regulatory T cells in long-lasting Graves disease. TCRdb re-analysed the multiplex PCR reads in MiXCR, keeping a single row per CDR3 protein. The data hold a few hundred thousand distinct CDR3 sequences, with 20% to 25% observed a single time. The sample consisted of peripheral blood mononuclear cells (PBMCs), taken when the disease was refractory, from a patient treated with antithyroid drugs. The receptors originated from a woman in her thirties or forties with Graves disease. Both conserved end residues are part of each CDR3. The D gene is left open where the match is weak. Size values are once, few and many counts, or a class for expanded clones, and some rows have none.

J: TRBJ2-2; length: 15; D: -; V: TRBV15; size: few; DNA: TGTGCCACCAGCGCTCCCGGGACGGAACACCGGGAGCTGTTTTTT; CDR3: CATSAPGTEHRELFF
J: TRBJ1-3; length: 14; D: -; V: TRBV18; size: few; DNA: TGTGCCAGCTCACCACGGACATTTTCTAACACCATATATTTT; CDR3: CASSPRTFSNTIYF
J: TRBJ2-7; length: 15; D: TRBD1; V: TRBV5-1; size: few; DNA: TGCGCCAGCAGCTTTCCAGGGGGAAGCTCCTACGAGCAGTACTTC; CDR3: CASSFPGGSSYEQYF
J: TRBJ2-5; length: 14; D: TRBD2; V: TRBV28; size: -; DNA: TGTGCCAGCAAGTCTAGCGGGGGGACAGAGACCCAGTACTTC; CDR3: CASKSSGGTETQYF
J: TRBJ2-7; length: 15; D: -; V: TRBV20-1; size: -; DNA: TGCAGTGCTAGAGATCTCGGAGTGGTCTACTACGAGCAGTACTTC; CDR3: CSARDLGVVYYEQYF
J: TRBJ1-6; length: 14; D: -; V: TRBV20-1; size: many; DNA: TGCAGTGCTAGAAAGGAGTCAGGAAATTCACCCCTCCACTTT; CDR3: CSARKESGNSPLHF
J: TRBJ2-2; length: 16; D: TRBD2; V: TRBV6-5; size: -; DNA: TGTGCCAGCAGTTATAATAGCGGGAGAGACACCGGGGAGCTGTTTTTT; CDR3: CASSYNSGRDTGELFF
J: TRBJ2-5; length: 13; D: -; V: TRBV28; size: many; DNA: TGTGCCAGCAGTTTTGTGCTACAAGAGACCCAGTACTTC; CDR3: CASSFVLQETQYF
J: TRBJ1-1; length: 11; D: -; V: TRBV29-1; size: many; DNA: TGCAGCGTTGACCTGACGGCTGAAGCTTTCTTT; CDR3: CSVDLTAEAFF
J: TRBJ2-5; length: 15; D: -; V: TRBV30; size: -; DNA: TGTGCCTGGACTCAGGCGGGGACAGCTCAAGAGACCCAGTACTTC; CDR3: CAWTQAGTAQETQYF
J: TRBJ2-3; length: 13; D: -; V: TRBV7-3; size: -; DNA: TGTGCCAGCAGCTTCGGCGGGGCAGATACGCAGTATTTT; CDR3: CASSFGGADTQYF
J: TRBJ2-4; length: 15; D: -; V: TRBV3-1; size: -; DNA: TGTGCCAGCAGCCAAGATCATGGGGAGGGGGCCATTCAGTACTTC; CDR3: CASSQDHGEGAIQYF
J: TRBJ2-7; length: 17; D: TRBD2; V: TRBV11-2; size: -; DNA: TGTGCCAGCAAAGGTGCGCGGCGGGAGCAATCCCCCTACGAGCAGTACTTC; CDR3: CASKGARREQSPYEQYF
J: TRBJ1-2; length: 13; D: -; V: TRBV12-5; size: -; DNA: TGTGCTAGTGGTACTCAAACAGGGTATGGCTACACCTTC; CDR3: CASGTQTGYGYTF
J: TRBJ2-7; length: 17; D: -; V: TRBV5-1; size: -; DNA: TGCGCCAGCAGCTTGGTTCTCAGCGGAGTAGTGTCCTACGAGCAGTACTTC; CDR3: CASSLVLSGVVSYEQYF
J: TRBJ1-4; length: 16; D: -; V: TRBV15; size: many; DNA: TGTGCCACCAGCAGACCCCCGTCGGCAACTAATGAAAAACTGTTTTTT; CDR3: CATSRPPSATNEKLFF
J: TRBJ2-5; length: 15; D: TRBD1; V: TRBV5-8; size: -; DNA: TGTGCCAGCAGCCATGGACAGGGGGATCAAGAGACCCAGTACTTC; CDR3: CASSHGQGDQETQYF
J: TRBJ2-7; length: 15; D: TRBD2; V: TRBV19; size: -; DNA: TGTGCCAGTAGTATCTCCAGCGGGGAGACCTACGAGCAGTACTTC; CDR3: CASSISSGETYEQYF
J: TRBJ2-2; length: 13; D: -; V: TRBV29-1; size: many; DNA: TGCAGCGGGACGGACTCGAACACCGGGGAGCTGTTTTTT; CDR3: CSGTDSNTGELFF
J: TRBJ1-5; length: 17; D: -; V: TRBV7-8; size: many; DNA: TGTGCCAGCAGCTTATATTCCGGGACGGATAGCAATCAGCCCCAGCATTTT; CDR3: CASSLYSGTDSNQPQHF
J: TRBJ2-1; length: 16; D: TRBD1; V: TRBV4-1; size: few; DNA: TGCGCCAGCAGGCCGACAGTTGGACAGGGGGGCAATGAGCAGTTCTTC; CDR3: CASRPTVGQGGNEQFF
J: TRBJ1-1; length: 15; D: -; V: TRBV5-1; size: few; DNA: TGCGCCAGCAGTTCTACTTGGGACACCTCCCGAGGAGCTTTCTTT; CDR3: CASSSTWDTSRGAFF
J: TRBJ2-5; length: 13; D: -; V: TRBV29-1; size: many; DNA: TGCAGCGTTGAAGGACAGAACGAGGAGACCCAGTACTTC; CDR3: CSVEGQNEETQYF
J: TRBJ1-6; length: 17; D: -; V: TRBV6-1; size: -; DNA: TGTGCCAGCAGTCTAATGCTATTGTTCTCCTATAATTCACCCCTCCACTTT; CDR3: CASSLMLLFSYNSPLHF
J: TRBJ1-5; length: 13; D: TRBD1; V: TRBV7-2; size: medium-sized; DNA: TGTGCCAGCAGGAAAACAGGGGAACAGCCCCAGCATTTT; CDR3: CASRKTGEQPQHF
J: TRBJ2-5; length: 14; D: TRBD2; V: TRBV2; size: many; DNA: TGTGCCAGCAGTACCGGGACTAGCCAAGAGACCCAGTACTTC; CDR3: CASSTGTSQETQYF
J: TRBJ2-1; length: 14; D: -; V: TRBV6-1; size: -; DNA: TGTGCCAGCATCCCCGTAGTGGGCTACAATGAGCAGTTCTTC; CDR3: CASIPVVGYNEQFF
J: TRBJ2-5; length: 18; D: -; V: TRBV7-9; size: few; DNA: TGTGCCAGCAGCTCCCGAAACCCCGACAGTAACCCATTGCAGACCCAGTACTTC; CDR3: CASSSRNPDSNPLQTQYF
J: TRBJ1-5; length: 13; D: -; V: TRBV3-1; size: many; DNA: TGTGCCAGCAGCCAGGGCCGAGATCAGCCCCAGCATTTT; CDR3: CASSQGRDQPQHF